These 17 T cell receptor beta chains originate from one sample sequenced in a study of CD8 T cells in ankylosing spondylitis. TCRdb fed the 5' RACE reads into MiXCR, producing one record per CDR3 protein. The data contain 250,000 or so distinct CDR3 sequences, roughly 10% of them seen just once; the ten biggest clones take up 6% to 8%. The sequenced sample was blood, either unsorted or a sorted T cell fraction (not recorded which). These receptors were taken from a male donor with ankylosing spondylitis or in good health (not recorded which).

There are many counts of this clonotype. The J gene is TRBJ2-1, the V gene TRBV7-9; weak D call: TRBD1 (6 bases). The CDR3 totals 14 residues. V shed 11 bases and J shed 5 bases, with 19 bases lying between them. The V gene's germline CDR1 is SEHNR and CDR2 FQNEAQ (reference sequence). Written as DNA, the CDR3 is TGTGCCGCACTGGGGGCTACCAACAACAATGAGCAGTTCTTC. Translated: CAALGATNNNEQFF. Using reference TRBV7-9 and TRBJ2-1 for the parts outside the CDR3, the full variable domain is DTGVSQNPRHKITKRGQNVTFRCDPISEHNRLYWYRQTLGQGPEFLTYFQNEAQLEKSRLLSDRFSAERPKGSFSTLEIQRTEQGDSAMYLCAALGATNNNEQFFGPGTRLTVL.

This clonotype was picked up many times. CDR3 amino acids: CASSFRQGVYEQYF. CDR3 DNA sequence: TGTGCCAGCAGTTTCAGGCAGGGTGTCTACGAGCAGTACTTC. The V and J genes are TRBV12-3 or TRBV12-4 and TRBJ2-7; a possible D gene is TRBD1 (5 bases). With 3 bases removed from V and 3 bases from J, the gap between germline ends came to 12 bases. The CDR3 extends over 14 amino acids.

This clonotype was seen ten or more times. This chain joins TRBV5-6 and TRBJ2-5; 9 positions agree with TRBD1. This CDR3 is built from 15 residues. The ends lost 1 base at V and 4 bases at J; junction bases unmatched: 5. Germline V gene data show CDR1 as SGHDT and CDR2 as YYEEEE. CDR3 in DNA: TGTGCCAGCAGCTTGTGGGACAGGGTCATAGAGACCCAGTACTTC. Translation gives CASSLWDRVIETQYF. Filled out from reference TRBV5-6 and TRBJ2-5, the complete variable domain reads DAGVTQSPTHLIKTRGQQVTLRCSPKSGHDTVSWYQQALGQGPQFIFQYYEEEERQRGNFPDRFSGHQFPNYSSELNVNALLLGDSALYLCASSLWDRVIETQYFGPGTRLLVL.

This clonotype turned up a few times. The chain carries TRBV9 and TRBJ2-1; 7 bases map to TRBD2. CDR1 is SGDLS and CDR2 is YYNGEE in the germline V gene. The CDR3 loop spans 15 amino acids. Germline trimming cut 0 bases from V and 2 bases from J; bases unmatched to any gene: 2. CDR3 residues: CASSVGGGAYNEQFF. CDR3 coding DNA: TGTGCCAGCAGCGTAGGTGGGGGGGCCTACAATGAGCAGTTCTTC.

This clonotype was detected many times. The chain combines TRBV29-1 with TRBJ2-1, with TRBD2 matching over 11 bases. This CDR3 has 15 amino acids. Trimming removed 5 bases from V and 3 bases from J; junction bases left unmatched: 6. The germline CDR1 and CDR2 sequences are SQVTM and ANQGSEA. The CDR3 here is CSVQGLAGIYNEQFF. The CDR3 coding sequence is TGCAGCGTTCAAGGACTAGCGGGCATCTACAATGAGCAGTTCTTC.

The V call is TRBV6-5, the J call TRBJ2-7; 7 bases fit TRBD2. The junction had 12 bases not matched to a gene; V was cut back by 4 bases and J by 6 bases. The CDR3 contains 15 residues. The germline gives CDR1 MNHEY, CDR2 SVGAGI. DNA for the CDR3: TGTGCCAGCAGTTTGGGAGGGCAGGGAAAGTTCGAGCAGTACTTC. Protein: CASSLGGQGKFEQYF.

This clonotype was observed many times. The chain links TRBV18 to TRBJ1-2; no reliable D call. Germline loops: CDR1 KGHSH, CDR2 LQKENI. This CDR3 contains 13 residues. Trimming shortened V by 2 bases and J by 6 bases, and 10 bases separated the two germline ends. The CDR3 DNA reads TGTGCCAGCTCACCAGACCTTCTCGATGGCTACACCTTC. This gives the protein CASSPDLLDGYTF.

This clonotype was seen a handful of times. This sequence joins TRBV7-9 and TRBJ2-5, with D uncertain. Germline CDR1 SEHNR, CDR2 FQNEAQ (reference sequence). Trimming took 4 bases from V and 3 from J, leaving 3 bases between them. The CDR3 runs 11 residues. CDR3 residues: CASSSEETQYF. CDR3 nucleotide sequence: TGTGCCAGCAGCTCGGAAGAGACCCAGTACTTC.

In its sample, this clonotype was seen many times. The chain is built from TRBV20-1 and TRBJ2-1; the D gene is possibly TRBD2 (6 bases). Germline V gene data show CDR1 as DFQATT and CDR2 as SNEGSKA (reference sequence). V was shortened by 8 bases and J by 4 bases, with 18 bases between the two germline ends. The CDR3 length is 14 residues. The CDR3 nucleotides read TGCAGTTCTTGGGACTCGAGGACGTACAATGAGCAGTTCTTC. Amino acids: CSSWDSRTYNEQFF.

This clonotype was recorded at least ten times. The V call is TRBV29-1, the J call TRBJ2-3; TRBD1 matches at 10 bases. Trimming removed 2 bases from V and 4 bases from J; junction bases left unmatched: 6. This CDR3 is built from 15 residues. CDR1 and CDR2 from the germline V gene are SQVTM and ANQGSEA. In nucleotides, the CDR3 is TGCAGCGTTGAAAGCCCGGACAGGGGGGCAGATACGCAGTATTTT. Translated: CSVESPDRGADTQYF.

At least ten counts were recorded for this clonotype. The V and J genes are TRBV29-1 and TRBJ1-1, with 8 positions matching TRBD1. Germline V gene data show CDR1 as SQVTM and CDR2 as ANQGSEA. V trimming: 4 bases; J trimming: 5 bases; junction bases outside the gene matches: 6. The CDR3 is 13 amino acids. The CDR3 is CSVGTTGATEAFF. Written as DNA, the CDR3 is TGCAGCGTTGGCACGACAGGGGCTACTGAAGCTTTCTTT.

V usage is TRBV11-2 and J usage is TRBJ2-7, with 7 bases identical to TRBD2. Germline assignment: CDR1 SGHAT and CDR2 FQNNGV. The length of the CDR3 is 14 residues. V lost 4 bases to trimming and J lost 7 bases; unmatched junction nucleotides: 10. This CDR3 reads CASSSREERGEQYF. Written as DNA, the CDR3 is TGTGCCAGCAGCTCCCGGGAGGAACGAGGGGAGCAGTACTTC.

At least ten counts were recorded for this clonotype. In nucleotides, the CDR3 is TGTGCCAGCAGTTTACTTACAGGGGCTAGAGGGGGCTACACCTTC. This sequence encodes CASSLLTGARGGYTF. The rearrangement uses TRBV12-3 or TRBV12-4 and TRBJ1-2, with 7 bases lining up with TRBD1. Trimming took 2 bases from V and 8 from J; bases not matched to a gene: 11. The CDR3 covers 15 residues.

This chain joins TRBV28 and TRBJ2-1; TRBD1 is a possible D gene (5 bases). Trimming stripped 2 bases from V and 14 bases from J, with 10 bases between. Germline CDR1 is MDHEN and CDR2 is SYDVKM. The CDR3 is made up of 11 amino acids. The CDR3 region is CASSLQGFEFF. The CDR3 nucleotides read TGTGCCAGCAGTTTACAGGGATTCGAGTTCTTC.

This clonotype has at least ten counts. The chain uses TRBV12-3 or TRBV12-4 and TRBJ1-1, with D perhaps matching TRBD1 (6 bases). Between the trimmed V and J ends, which lost 3 bases and 3 bases, there was a span of 14 bases. This CDR3 region has 15 residues. The CDR3 spells CASSLAFGGHTEAFF. The CDR3 DNA follows: TGTGCCAGCAGTTTGGCATTCGGGGGGCACACTGAAGCTTTCTTT.

This clonotype was recorded many times. The V gene is TRBV7-9, the J gene TRBJ1-1; D is perhaps TRBD1 (5 bases). The CDR3 sequence is 11 residues long. The V gene's germline CDR1 is SEHNR and CDR2 FQNEAQ (reference sequence). Deletions cut 11 bases from V and 6 bases from J, with 13 bases between. Here the CDR3 reads CACLWGAEAFF. Written as DNA, the CDR3 is TGTGCCTGCCTCTGGGGCGCTGAAGCTTTCTTT.

This clonotype was detected many times. This chain links TRBV29-1 with TRBJ2-1; TRBD2 matches 10 bases. V was pared by 6 bases and J by 7 bases, with 9 bases of the junction left unmatched. The CDR3 length is 14 residues. Germline V lookup: CDR1 SQVTM, CDR2 ANQGSEA. CDR3 DNA: TGCAGCGTCGCGCGTCTAGCGGGAGATAATGAGCAGTTCTTC. This codes for CSVARLAGDNEQFF.